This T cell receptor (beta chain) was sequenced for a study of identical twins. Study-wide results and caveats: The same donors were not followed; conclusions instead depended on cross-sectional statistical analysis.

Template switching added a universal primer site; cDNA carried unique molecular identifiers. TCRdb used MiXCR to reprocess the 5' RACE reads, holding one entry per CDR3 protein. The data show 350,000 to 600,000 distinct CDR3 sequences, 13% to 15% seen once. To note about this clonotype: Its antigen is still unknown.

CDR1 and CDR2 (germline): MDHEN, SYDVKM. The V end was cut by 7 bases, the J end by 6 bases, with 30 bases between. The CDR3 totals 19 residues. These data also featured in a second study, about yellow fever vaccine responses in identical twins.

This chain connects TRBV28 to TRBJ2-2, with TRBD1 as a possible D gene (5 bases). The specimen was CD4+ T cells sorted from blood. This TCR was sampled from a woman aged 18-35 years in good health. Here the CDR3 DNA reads TGTGCCAGCACCCTAGACCGGACATTCAGTAGCCAACGGTCCGGGGAGCTGTTTTTT. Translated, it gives CASTLDRTFSSQRSGELFF. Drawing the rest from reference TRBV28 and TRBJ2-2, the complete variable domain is DVKVTQSSRYLVKRTGEKVFLECVQDMDHENMFWYRQDPGLGLRLIYFSYDVKMKEKGDIPEGYSVSREKKERFSLILESASTNQTSMYLCASTLDRTFSSQRSGELFFGEGSRLTVL.